The rows below give T cell receptor beta chains drawn from one sample of a study of T cells after yellow fever vaccination. MiXCR, applied by TCRdb to the 5' RACE reads, yields one record per CDR3 protein. The table has some 120,000 distinct CDR3 sequences, approximately 14% seen once. This material consisted of CD8+ T cells sorted from PBMCs, taken 5 days after the yellow fever booster vaccination. The receptors were sampled from a man between 18 and 35 years old who received the YFV17D yellow fever vaccine. Both conserved end residues are part of each CDR3. D genes are given only for firm matches. Some rows mark clone size as missing; the rest say once, few, many or name a class of expanded clone.

j_call cdr3_length clone_size v_call d_call cdr3_aa cdr3_nt
TRBJ2-3 14 - TRBV18 - CASSPPERSDTQYF TGTGCCAGCTCACCACCCGAGCGGTCAGATACGCAGTATTTT
TRBJ2-1 16 - TRBV28 TRBD2 CASSTVAGGLYNEQFF TGTGCCAGCAGTACGGTAGCGGGGGGGCTATACAATGAGCAGTTCTTC
TRBJ2-7 12 few TRBV7-9 - CASGSRIYEQYF TGTGCCAGCGGGAGCCGTATCTACGAGCAGTACTTC
TRBJ1-1 12 - TRBV7-9 - CASSLGIPEAFF TGTGCCAGCAGCTTAGGGATCCCTGAAGCTTTCTTT
TRBJ2-3 16 - TRBV11-2 - CASSFRAEGGTDTQYF TGTGCCAGCAGCTTCAGAGCGGAGGGGGGCACAGATACGCAGTATTTT
TRBJ2-3 18 - TRBV3-1 - CASSRGLFGEISTDTQYF TGTGCCAGCAGCCGAGGTTTGTTTGGGGAGATTAGCACAGATACGCAGTATTTT
TRBJ2-5 15 few TRBV4-1 - CASSQDGAGQETQYF TGCGCCAGCAGCCAAGATGGGGCAGGTCAAGAGACCCAGTACTTC
TRBJ2-1 16 - TRBV2 TRBD2 CASSDSGGPSYNEQFF TGTGCCAGCAGTGATAGCGGGGGTCCCTCCTACAATGAGCAGTTCTTC
TRBJ1-4 17 - TRBV3-1 - CASSPKNPGQDIGKLFF TGTGCCAGCAGCCCCAAGAACCCGGGGCAGGACATCGGAAAACTGTTTTTT
TRBJ2-5 12 - TRBV6-5 TRBD1 CASGTGVETQYF TGTGCCAGCGGTACAGGGGTAGAGACCCAGTACTTC
TRBJ1-1 15 few TRBV4-2 TRBD1 CASSQHGQGPTEAFF TGTGCCAGCAGCCAACACGGACAGGGGCCCACTGAAGCTTTCTTT
TRBJ2-3 17 few TRBV7-2 TRBD2 CASSLGWRGGITDTQYF TGTGCCAGCAGCTTAGGATGGCGGGGGGGCATCACAGATACGCAGTATTTT
TRBJ1-2 16 few TRBV18 - CASSPSPGKKVYGYTF TGTGCCAGCTCGCCCTCCCCCGGGAAGAAGGTCTATGGCTACACCTTC
TRBJ2-1 17 - TRBV7-2 TRBD2 CASSWGDSGGPINEQFF TGTGCCAGCAGCTGGGGGGATAGCGGGGGTCCCATCAATGAGCAGTTCTTC
TRBJ2-6 16 few TRBV5-6 - CASTPSYGSGANVLTF TGTGCCAGCACCCCATCCTACGGCTCTGGGGCCAACGTCCTGACTTTC
TRBJ2-5 11 few TRBV20-1 - CSASDGETQYF TGCAGTGCTTCTGATGGAGAGACCCAGTACTTC
TRBJ2-7 16 few TRBV4-1 - CASSQDSYLGACEQYF TGCGCCAGCAGCCAAGATAGTTACCTAGGCGCCTGCGAGCAGTACTTC
TRBJ2-3 16 - TRBV6-2/TRBV6-3 TRBD2 CASAPSGGLDRDTQYF TGTGCCAGCGCACCCTCCGGGGGACTAGATCGAGATACGCAGTATTTT
TRBJ2-2 15 - TRBV5-4 TRBD1 CASSGAGTGAGELFF TGTGCCAGCAGCGGAGCCGGGACAGGCGCCGGGGAGCTGTTTTTT
TRBJ2-5 12 few TRBV27 - CASSLLGETQYF TGTGCCAGCAGTTTATTAGGAGAGACCCAGTACTTC
TRBJ2-3 17 few TRBV6-6 TRBD2 CASSYYHGGLITDTQYF TGTGCCAGCAGTTACTATCACGGGGGGTTAATCACAGATACGCAGTATTTT
TRBJ2-7 15 - TRBV7-3 TRBD2 CASSPRTSGYDEQYF TGTGCCAGCAGCCCGAGGACTAGCGGTTACGACGAGCAGTACTTC
TRBJ2-5 15 few TRBV7-6 - CASSLISLPQETQYF TGTGCCAGCAGCCTTATTTCCCTACCCCAAGAGACCCAGTACTTC
TRBJ2-2 17 - TRBV9 - CASSVRGAASNTGELFF TGTGCCAGCAGCGTCAGGGGGGCCGCATCGAACACCGGGGAGCTGTTTTTT
TRBJ1-5 18 - TRBV12-3/TRBV12-4 TRBD1 CASSPWTGGLYSNQPQHF TGTGCCAGCAGCCCTTGGACAGGGGGTCTTTATAGCAATCAGCCCCAGCATTTT
TRBJ2-2 15 few TRBV29-1 - CSVVQGPTATGELFF TGCAGCGTTGTCCAGGGGCCCACGGCAACCGGGGAGCTGTTTTTT
TRBJ2-3 14 few TRBV24-1 - CATSERDPTDTQYF TGTGCCACCAGTGAACGGGACCCCACAGATACGCAGTATTTT
TRBJ2-2 16 - TRBV9 - CASSVGGADESGELFF TGTGCCAGCAGCGTAGGAGGGGCCGATGAGTCCGGGGAGCTGTTTTTT
TRBJ2-1 17 few TRBV15 TRBD2 CATSREPGLAGYNEQFF TGTGCCACCAGCAGAGAACCGGGGCTAGCGGGGTACAATGAGCAGTTCTTC
TRBJ2-5 14 - TRBV20-1 - CSASSNGFQETQYF TGCAGTGCTAGTAGTAACGGTTTCCAAGAGACCCAGTACTTC
TRBJ2-7 17 few TRBV4-1 TRBD1 CASSQLTGTDSSYEQYF TGCGCCAGCAGCCAACTTACCGGGACAGATAGCTCCTACGAGCAGTACTTC
TRBJ2-1 15 - TRBV30 TRBD1 CAWTKGQGPYNEQFF TGTGCCTGGACCAAGGGACAGGGGCCTTACAATGAGCAGTTCTTC
TRBJ2-6 17 - TRBV5-1 TRBD2 CASSWGGRTSGANVLTF TGCGCCAGCAGCTGGGGGGGACGGACCTCTGGGGCCAACGTCCTGACTTTC
TRBJ2-1 14 - TRBV27 TRBD2 CASTASGGHNEQFF TGTGCCAGCACCGCTAGCGGGGGCCACAATGAGCAGTTCTTC